This T cell receptor (beta chain) was sequenced in a study of human T cells and chemical hapten exposure. TCRdb fed the RACE reads into MiXCR, producing one record per CDR3 protein. The sample records approximately 400,000 distinct CDR3 sequences, 5.1% being singletons. Time point: pre-sensitization, week 0. Indicated treatment: therapeutic diphenylcyclopropenone sensitization with weekly scalp DPC. This clonotype was observed a few times. The CDR3 sequence is 16 residues long. Germline-derived CDR1 and CDR2 are MNHEY and SMNVEV (reference sequence). Losses at the gene ends were 0 bases for V and 4 bases for J; bases not matched to a gene: 6.

Specimen: whole blood, collected in connection with sensitization to the hapten diphenylcyclopropenone (DPC). The TCR comes from a woman between 45 and 65 years old with alopecia areata. Some clones in this sample may be carry-over from other donors' samples. The chain combines TRBV27 with TRBJ2-1; 7 nucleotides line up with TRBD1. As DNA, the CDR3 is TGTGCCAGCAGTTTATCGAGACAGGGAAAGTACAATGAGCAGTTCTTC. Its protein product is CASSLSRQGKYNEQFF.